These 2 T cell receptor beta chains originate from one sample sequenced in a study of CD8+ T cells in alopecia areata. Reverse transcribed after extraction, RNA yielded cDNA as the sequencing template. Here immunoSEQ multiplex PCR was the method, and the copy in TCRdb shows in-frame clones only, minus some. The sample has about 190,000 clones, around 66% seen once. Treatment denoted: oral pan-JAK inhibitor, 5-10 mg twice daily. The sample was CD4+ T cells sorted from blood, taken at week 4, from a patient treated with tofacitinib. These receptors were taken from a human donor with alopecia areata.

The sample holds a few counts of this clone. The genes are TRBV7-2 and TRBJ2-7; perhaps TRBD1 as D (6 bases). Trimming pared 5 bases from V and 3 bases from J, leaving 8 bases between. The CDR3 has 12 amino acids. Germline values: CDR1 SGHTA, CDR2 FQGNSA. The chain's CDR3 is CASSQGYYEQYF. Written as DNA, the CDR3 is TGTGCCAGCAGCCAGGGGTACTACGAGCAGTACTTC.

This clone occurred a few times. This chain connects TRBV10-3 to TRBJ1-3, with 9 positions matching TRBD1. V was pared by 9 bases and J by 4 bases, with 4 bases of the junction left unmatched. This CDR3 has 13 amino acids. Germline V lookup: CDR1 ENHRY, CDR2 SYGVKD. The CDR3 sequence: CAMQGQGGNTIYF. The CDR3 DNA sequence: TGTGCCATGCAGGGACAGGGAGGAAACACCATATATTTT.